Included here is one TCR beta chain sequence, with context. What it binds is unknown. This entry belongs to a study of PD-1 blockade in classical Hodgkin lymphoma. Time point reported: cycle 4 day 1 (C4D1), after more than five weeks of nivolumab. Patients all relapsed after autologous stem cell transplantation, and there was variation in brentuximab vedotin exposure. The CDR3 runs to 11 residues. Germline V gene data show CDR1 as SQVTM and CDR2 as ANQGSEA. V lost 0 bases and J 9 bases, leaving 6 bases between the germline ends. TCRdb's table, derived via immunoSEQ multiplex PCR, lists solely in-frame clones and lacks some. This table has 23,000 or so clones, around 68% appearing once. Regarding the study as a whole: Lower baseline TCR diversity marked trial partial responders and progressors. Patients with an early start, nivolumab under 1 year after ASCT, were excluded. Repertoire differences have undefined causes, possibly disease activity or prior therapy.

Sequencing used peripheral blood mononuclear cells (PBMCs), obtained before the fourth cycle of nivolumab. This chain links TRBV29-1 with TRBJ2-1; D not certain. This TCR was sampled from a human donor with classical Hodgkin lymphoma. CDR3 in amino acids: CSVEEKTEQFF. DNA of the CDR3: TGCAGCGTTGAAGAAAAGACTGAGCAGTTCTTC.